This T cell receptor (beta chain) was captured by sequencing in a study of blood T cell repertoires in COVID-19. About the study: Whether acute or convalescent, the COVID-19 samples came from the United States, Italy and Spain.

Authors' data handling: It was from reference gene primer amplification that nucleated cell counts were estimated. The assay was immunoSEQ multiplex PCR, and TCRdb's table has in-frame clones only and misses some. That table supplies the V and J calls and clone size; D and trimming were determined from the DNA. The sample holds some 250,000 clones; 80% to 90% are singletons and the top ten take approximately 2%. Germline V gene sequence: CDR1 SQVTM, CDR2 ANQGSEA. Trimming cost V 6 bases and J 1 base, with 12 bases left between them. CDR3 size: 13 residues. Two consecutive negative NP/OP PCR tests, clearance, or resolved symptoms defined Cohort 3 recovery.

The specimen sequenced was PBMCs or T cells enriched from blood (not recorded which). The origin of this receptor is a woman between 50 and 59 years old who had recovered from COVID-19. The V gene is TRBV29-1, the J gene TRBJ1-1; no clear D. The CDR3 nucleotides read TGCAGCGTGTGGTCCCCCGGGAACACTGAAGCTTTCTTT. Protein product: CSVWSPGNTEAFF.